These T cell receptor beta chains were read from a single sample in a study of shared clonotypes between healthy human individuals. The method was immunoSEQ multiplex PCR; TCRdb's version includes in-frame clones alone and lacks a portion of them. Altogether 2 million to 3 million clones are present, 93% being singletons, with the ten largest covering around 0.37%. The specimen was naive CD4+ T cells from PBMCs. Every receptor here comes from a young man in good health. Some clones in this sample may be carry-over from other donors' samples. Each CDR3 is given with its conserved first and last residue. The D gene is left open where the match is weak. A clone size is listed for some rows: how often the clone was seen (once, few, many), or a class if it is expanded.

V gene: TRBV29-1; J gene: TRBJ1-1; clone size: .; D gene: .; CDR3 protein: CSVVLTEAFF; CDR3 DNA: TGCAGCGTTGTTTTGACTGAAGCTTTCTTT
V gene: TRBV19; J gene: TRBJ2-7; clone size: .; D gene: .; CDR3 protein: CASSIRAAPYEQYF; CDR3 DNA: TGTGCCAGTAGTATAAGGGCGGCCCCCTACGAGCAGTACTTC
V gene: TRBV5-6; J gene: TRBJ1-2; clone size: .; D gene: .; CDR3 protein: CASSTRGISPYGYTF; CDR3 DNA: TGTGCCAGCAGCACCCGGGGCATCAGCCCCTATGGCTACACCTTC
V gene: TRBV7-9; J gene: TRBJ2-1; clone size: .; D gene: TRBD2; CDR3 protein: CASSTGLAAPLEQFF; CDR3 DNA: TGTGCCAGCAGCACGGGACTAGCGGCCCCCTTGGAGCAGTTCTTC
V gene: TRBV28; J gene: TRBJ2-7; clone size: .; D gene: .; CDR3 protein: CASSTLGGTYEQYF; CDR3 DNA: TGTGCCAGCAGTACCTTAGGGGGGACGTACGAGCAGTACTTC
V gene: TRBV5-1; J gene: TRBJ2-7; clone size: .; D gene: TRBD1; CDR3 protein: CASSLATGVSYEQYF; CDR3 DNA: TGCGCCAGCAGCTTGGCGACAGGGGTGTCGTACGAGCAGTACTTC
V gene: TRBV7-9; J gene: TRBJ2-2; clone size: .; D gene: TRBD2; CDR3 protein: CASSLTSGSLKATGELFF; CDR3 DNA: TGTGCCAGCAGCTTAACTAGCGGGAGTCTCAAAGCCACCGGGGAGCTGTTTTTT
V gene: TRBV5-1; J gene: TRBJ1-1; clone size: .; D gene: TRBD1; CDR3 protein: CASSPGTGVEAFF; CDR3 DNA: TGCGCCAGCAGCCCGGGGACAGGGGTTGAAGCTTTCTTT
V gene: TRBV29-1; J gene: TRBJ2-3; clone size: .; D gene: .; CDR3 protein: CSVEGEVNTDTQYF; CDR3 DNA: TGCAGCGTTGAAGGGGAGGTAAACACAGATACGCAGTATTTT
V gene: TRBV5-1; J gene: TRBJ2-3; clone size: .; D gene: .; CDR3 protein: CASSQRHTDTQYF; CDR3 DNA: TGCGCCAGCAGTCAGCGGCACACAGATACGCAGTATTTT
V gene: TRBV2; J gene: TRBJ2-3; clone size: .; D gene: TRBD2; CDR3 protein: CARAGLAYTDTQYF; CDR3 DNA: TGTGCCAGAGCCGGACTAGCTTACACAGATACGCAGTATTTT
V gene: TRBV11-2; J gene: TRBJ2-7; clone size: .; D gene: .; CDR3 protein: CASSLAPRAHEQYF; CDR3 DNA: TGTGCCAGCAGCTTAGCCCCCCGAGCCCACGAGCAGTACTTC
V gene: TRBV6-5; J gene: TRBJ2-3; clone size: .; D gene: .; CDR3 protein: CASSYSRNGAQYF; CDR3 DNA: TGTGCCAGCAGTTACTCGAGGAACGGGGCGCAGTATTTT
V gene: TRBV30; J gene: TRBJ1-2; clone size: .; D gene: TRBD1; CDR3 protein: CAWSAWDRGSYGYTF; CDR3 DNA: TGTGCCTGGAGTGCCTGGGACAGGGGAAGTTATGGCTACACCTTC
V gene: TRBV7-9; J gene: TRBJ1-3; clone size: few; D gene: .; CDR3 protein: CASSTRQTVSGNTIYF; CDR3 DNA: TGTGCCAGCAGCACAAGACAGACGGTCTCTGGAAACACCATATATTTT
V gene: TRBV28; J gene: TRBJ1-2; clone size: .; D gene: TRBD1; CDR3 protein: CASSLNRGRVYGYTF; CDR3 DNA: TGTGCCAGCAGTTTGAACAGGGGGCGGGTCTATGGCTACACCTTC
V gene: TRBV6-5; J gene: TRBJ2-3; clone size: .; D gene: .; CDR3 protein: CASAGLSTDTQYF; CDR3 DNA: TGTGCCTCTGCGGGGCTAAGCACAGATACGCAGTATTTT
V gene: TRBV27; J gene: TRBJ2-7; clone size: .; D gene: .; CDR3 protein: CASSSRDYEQYF; CDR3 DNA: TGTGCCAGCAGTAGTCGTGACTACGAGCAGTACTTC
V gene: TRBV28; J gene: TRBJ2-1; clone size: .; D gene: TRBD2; CDR3 protein: CASATSSGGYNEQFF; CDR3 DNA: TGTGCCAGCGCTACTTCTAGCGGGGGTTACAATGAGCAGTTCTTC
V gene: TRBV7-6; J gene: TRBJ2-2; clone size: .; D gene: .; CDR3 protein: CASSPSRGRLNTGELFF; CDR3 DNA: TGTGCCAGCAGTCCCTCGCGGGGTAGGCTGAACACCGGGGAGCTGTTTTTT
V gene: TRBV6-1; J gene: TRBJ2-3; clone size: .; D gene: TRBD2; CDR3 protein: CASRGTSGSRDTQYF; CDR3 DNA: TGTGCCAGCAGGGGGACTAGCGGGAGTAGAGATACGCAGTATTTT
V gene: TRBV7-9; J gene: TRBJ2-6; clone size: .; D gene: .; CDR3 protein: CASSLGSSGANVLTF; CDR3 DNA: TGTGCCAGCAGCTTGGGGAGCTCTGGGGCCAACGTCCTGACTTTC
V gene: TRBV5-6; J gene: TRBJ2-1; clone size: .; D gene: TRBD1; CDR3 protein: CASSLDPGQVYNEQFF; CDR3 DNA: TGTGCCAGCAGCTTGGATCCGGGACAGGTCTACAATGAGCAGTTCTTC
V gene: TRBV7-3; J gene: TRBJ2-5; clone size: .; D gene: TRBD2; CDR3 protein: CASSPSSGRGETQYF; CDR3 DNA: TGTGCCAGCAGCCCGTCCAGCGGGAGGGGAGAGACCCAGTACTTC
V gene: TRBV5-1; J gene: TRBJ1-2; clone size: .; D gene: .; CDR3 protein: CASSSGQDANYGYTF; CDR3 DNA: TGCGCCAGCAGCTCCGGGCAGGACGCTAACTATGGCTACACCTTC
V gene: TRBV19; J gene: TRBJ2-3; clone size: .; D gene: TRBD1; CDR3 protein: CASRDGQGLTDTQYF; CDR3 DNA: TGTGCCAGTAGGGACGGACAGGGTCTAACAGATACGCAGTATTTT
V gene: TRBV6-5; J gene: TRBJ2-7; clone size: .; D gene: .; CDR3 protein: CASSYSYTLYEQYF; CDR3 DNA: TGTGCCAGCAGTTACAGTTACACTCTGTACGAGCAGTACTTC
V gene: TRBV6-6; J gene: TRBJ1-1; clone size: .; D gene: .; CDR3 protein: CASSYSVGEAFF; CDR3 DNA: TGTGCCAGCAGTTACTCCGTCGGTGAAGCTTTCTTT
V gene: TRBV6-1; J gene: TRBJ1-4; clone size: .; D gene: .; CDR3 protein: CASLAWGSVNEKLFF; CDR3 DNA: TGTGCCAGTCTTGCTTGGGGCAGCGTTAATGAAAAACTGTTTTTT
V gene: TRBV27; J gene: TRBJ2-1; clone size: .; D gene: TRBD2; CDR3 protein: CASSFGLAGDNEQFF; CDR3 DNA: TGTGCCAGCAGTTTCGGACTAGCGGGAGACAACGAGCAGTTCTTC
V gene: TRBV6-5; J gene: TRBJ2-7; clone size: .; D gene: TRBD2; CDR3 protein: CASSPSGRGTYEQYF; CDR3 DNA: TGTGCCAGCAGCCCAAGCGGGAGGGGAACCTACGAGCAGTACTTC
V gene: TRBV30; J gene: TRBJ2-1; clone size: .; D gene: TRBD2; CDR3 protein: CAWRKAGRNEQFF; CDR3 DNA: TGTGCCTGGAGAAAAGCGGGAAGGAATGAGCAGTTCTTC
V gene: TRBV6-1; J gene: TRBJ2-7; clone size: .; D gene: TRBD2; CDR3 protein: CASSAGGEQYF; CDR3 DNA: TGTGCCAGCAGTGCGGGGGGCGAGCAGTACTTC
V gene: TRBV28; J gene: TRBJ2-1; clone size: .; D gene: .; CDR3 protein: CASKRGLGYNEQFF; CDR3 DNA: TGTGCCAGCAAACGGGGGCTTGGGTACAATGAGCAGTTCTTC
V gene: TRBV2; J gene: TRBJ2-4; clone size: .; D gene: .; CDR3 protein: CASGRRWTTAKNIQYF; CDR3 DNA: TGTGCCAGCGGACGCCGGTGGACAACGGCCAAAAACATTCAGTACTTC
V gene: TRBV15; J gene: TRBJ1-5; clone size: .; D gene: .; CDR3 protein: CATSPLEGGNQPQHF; CDR3 DNA: TGTGCCACCAGCCCTCTAGAGGGAGGCAATCAGCCCCAGCATTTT
V gene: TRBV9; J gene: TRBJ2-2; clone size: .; D gene: TRBD2; CDR3 protein: CASSVGMSGRVSPGELFF; CDR3 DNA: TGTGCCAGCAGCGTAGGCATGAGCGGGAGGGTATCGCCCGGGGAGCTGTTTTTT
V gene: TRBV9; J gene: TRBJ2-2; clone size: .; D gene: .; CDR3 protein: CASSVAPEGTGELFF; CDR3 DNA: TGTGCCAGCAGCGTAGCGCCTGAAGGGACCGGGGAGCTGTTTTTT
V gene: TRBV4-1; J gene: TRBJ2-3; clone size: .; D gene: TRBD1; CDR3 protein: CASSPMGQGGTDTQYF; CDR3 DNA: TGCGCCAGCAGTCCTATGGGACAGGGGGGGACAGATACGCAGTATTTT
V gene: TRBV19; J gene: TRBJ1-1; clone size: .; D gene: .; CDR3 protein: CASSMRVARQSHEAFF; CDR3 DNA: TGTGCCAGTAGTATGCGGGTGGCCCGACAGAGCCATGAAGCTTTCTTT
V gene: TRBV9; J gene: TRBJ2-7; clone size: .; D gene: .; CDR3 protein: CASSLQRQLREQYF; CDR3 DNA: TGTGCCAGCAGCCTACAAAGACAACTACGCGAGCAGTACTTC
V gene: TRBV4-2; J gene: TRBJ2-3; clone size: once; D gene: TRBD1; CDR3 protein: CASSQIHRGSDTQYF; CDR3 DNA: TGTGCCAGCAGCCAAATCCACAGGGGATCAGATACGCAGTATTTT
V gene: TRBV29-1; J gene: TRBJ2-3; clone size: .; D gene: TRBD1; CDR3 protein: CSVEDLTGVGTDTQYF; CDR3 DNA: TGCAGCGTTGAAGATCTCACAGGGGTGGGCACAGATACGCAGTATTTT
V gene: TRBV5-1; J gene: TRBJ1-1; clone size: .; D gene: .; CDR3 protein: CASSLEGERNTEAFF; CDR3 DNA: TGCGCCAGCAGCTTGGAAGGGGAGAGGAACACTGAAGCTTTCTTT
V gene: TRBV6-1; J gene: TRBJ2-3; clone size: once; D gene: TRBD2; CDR3 protein: CASGSGSADTQYF; CDR3 DNA: TGTGCCAGCGGGAGCGGGAGTGCAGATACGCAGTATTTT
V gene: TRBV7-3; J gene: TRBJ2-1; clone size: .; D gene: .; CDR3 protein: CASSSLGGYNEQFF; CDR3 DNA: TGTGCCAGCAGCTCCCTGGGCGGTTACAATGAGCAGTTCTTC
V gene: TRBV7-2; J gene: TRBJ2-7; clone size: .; D gene: .; CDR3 protein: CASSLRLAESSYEQYF; CDR3 DNA: TGTGCCAGCAGCTTACGGCTAGCCGAAAGCTCCTACGAGCAGTACTTC
V gene: TRBV5-1; J gene: TRBJ1-4; clone size: .; D gene: .; CDR3 protein: CASTQGLTYDATNEKLFF; CDR3 DNA: TGCGCCAGTACCCAGGGGCTAACCTACGACGCAACTAATGAAAAACTGTTTTTT
V gene: TRBV5-1; J gene: TRBJ1-2; clone size: .; D gene: .; CDR3 protein: CASSLGGRGRYGYTF; CDR3 DNA: TGCGCCAGCAGCTTGGGTGGCAGGGGTCGTTATGGCTACACCTTC
V gene: TRBV28; J gene: TRBJ1-2; clone size: .; D gene: TRBD1; CDR3 protein: CASSSFDRGNGYTF; CDR3 DNA: TGTGCCAGCAGTTCCTTCGACAGGGGGAATGGCTACACCTTC
V gene: TRBV7-9; J gene: TRBJ2-3; clone size: .; D gene: TRBD2; CDR3 protein: CASSFSGGTDTQYF; CDR3 DNA: TGTGCCAGCAGCTTTAGCGGGGGCACAGATACGCAGTATTTT
V gene: TRBV15; J gene: TRBJ1-1; clone size: .; D gene: TRBD1; CDR3 protein: CATRGDRVNTEAFF; CDR3 DNA: TGTGCCACCAGGGGGGACAGAGTAAACACTGAAGCTTTCTTT
V gene: TRBV25-1; J gene: TRBJ1-4; clone size: .; D gene: .; CDR3 protein: CASSDPGGREKLFF; CDR3 DNA: TGTGCCAGCAGCGACCCCGGGGGCCGTGAAAAACTGTTTTTT
V gene: TRBV28; J gene: TRBJ1-4; clone size: .; D gene: TRBD1; CDR3 protein: CASSLPGQGHWNEKLFF; CDR3 DNA: TGTGCCAGCAGTTTACCGGGACAGGGACACTGGAATGAAAAACTGTTTTTT
V gene: TRBV14; J gene: TRBJ1-1; clone size: .; D gene: .; CDR3 protein: CASSQDLAGLNTEAFF; CDR3 DNA: TGTGCCAGCAGCCAAGATCTGGCAGGGCTGAACACTGAAGCTTTCTTT
V gene: TRBV6-1; J gene: TRBJ1-5; clone size: once; D gene: .; CDR3 protein: CASSEGVRVNGNTNQPQHF; CDR3 DNA: TGTGCCAGCAGTGAAGGGGTCAGGGTGAACGGTAATACAAATCAGCCCCAGCATTTT
V gene: TRBV20-1; J gene: TRBJ2-2; clone size: .; D gene: .; CDR3 protein: CSAAQAGELFF; CDR3 DNA: TGCAGTGCAGCCCAGGCCGGGGAGCTGTTTTTT
V gene: TRBV21-1; J gene: TRBJ2-7; clone size: .; D gene: .; CDR3 protein: CASSNYNEYQQYF; CDR3 DNA: TGTGCCAGCAGCAACTACAACGAGTACCAGCAGTACTTC
V gene: TRBV2; J gene: TRBJ1-5; clone size: .; D gene: .; CDR3 protein: CASSGGQGGNQPQHF; CDR3 DNA: TGTGCCAGCAGCGGAGGGCAGGGAGGCAATCAGCCCCAGCATTTT
V gene: TRBV27; J gene: TRBJ2-7; clone size: .; D gene: .; CDR3 protein: CASSFGRRQAYEQYF; CDR3 DNA: TGTGCCAGCAGTTTTGGTAGAAGGCAGGCCTACGAGCAGTACTTC